These 10 T cell receptor beta chains were sequenced from one sample in a study of identical twins. Each CDR3 protein is one row after TCRdb ran MiXCR on the 5' RACE reads. Altogether more than 1.5 million distinct CDR3 sequences are present, roughly a third being singletons, with the ten largest covering about 0.27%. Sequencing was carried out using cord blood. Receptors were obtained from a newborn girl in good health.

This chain joins TRBV5-1 and TRBJ1-6; weak D call: TRBD1 (5 bases). The germline V gene encodes CDR1 SGHRS and CDR2 YFSETQ. Trimming left V 2 bases short and J 8 bases short, with 11 bases between. The CDR3 is made up of 14 amino acids. In DNA, the CDR3 is TGCGCCAGCAGCTTCGGGACCGTATATTCACCCCTCCACTTT. It encodes CASSFGTVYSPLHF.

The J gene is TRBJ2-2, the V gene TRBV20-1; tentative D call: TRBD2 (5 bases). The CDR3 has 13 residues. CDR1 and CDR2 from the germline V gene are DFQATT and SNEGSKA (reference sequence). Trimming took off 6 bases at V and 0 bases at J, with 8 bases between the two ends. CDR3 nucleotides: TGCAGTGCCCCGGACTCGAACACCGGGGAGCTGTTTTTT. Amino acids: CSAPDSNTGELFF.

This clonotype was observed a few times. J is TRBJ1-2 and V is TRBV29-1, with D perhaps TRBD1 (5 bases). Per the germline V gene, CDR1 is SQVTM and CDR2 is ANQGSEA. V dropped 6 bases and J dropped 5 bases, with 13 bases sitting between them. The length of the CDR3 is 12 residues. CDR3 residues: CSVPGLLYGYTF. CDR3 nucleotides: TGCAGCGTCCCGGGACTTTTGTATGGCTACACCTTC.

The rearrangement links TRBV4-2 to TRBJ2-1; 8 bases align to TRBD2. J lost 1 base, V lost 0 bases, and 5 bases had no gene match. The CDR3 has 17 amino acids. Germline V lookup: CDR1 LGHNA, CDR2 YNFKEQ. The CDR3 DNA reads as TGTGCCAGCAGCCAAGATCTGGGCGGGGGGTCCTACAATGAGCAGTTCTTC. It codes for CASSQDLGGGSYNEQFF.

This CDR3 is CASSPPRDGGNTEAFF. CDR3 nucleotide sequence: TGTGCCAGCAGCCCCCCCAGGGATGGGGGAAACACTGAAGCTTTCTTT. The V call is TRBV7-9, the J call TRBJ1-1; a weak D match, TRBD1 (5 bases). Trimming took off 5 bases at V and 2 bases at J, with 18 bases between the two ends. CDR3 length: 16 amino acids. CDR1 and CDR2 from the germline V gene are SEHNR and FQNEAQ (reference sequence).

The chain carries TRBV5-1 and TRBJ1-1; 7 bases are shared with TRBD1. This CDR3 region has 16 residues. J gave up 2 bases and V 1 base, and 8 bases lay outside the gene matches. Germline lookup yields CDR1 SGHRS and CDR2 YFSETQ. The CDR3: CASSLRAGGDNTEAFF. As DNA, the CDR3 is TGCGCCAGCAGCTTGCGCGCAGGGGGGGATAACACTGAAGCTTTCTTT. Looking up the rest from reference TRBV5-1 and TRBJ1-1 gives the full variable domain: KAGVTQTPRYLIKTRGQQVTLSCSPISGHRSVSWYQQTPGQGLQFLFEYFSETQRNKGNFPGRFSGRQFSNSRSEMNVSTLELGDSALYLCASSLRAGGDNTEAFFGQGTRLTVV.

The chain uses TRBV6-5 and TRBJ1-1; D may be TRBD1 (6 bases). The CDR3 is made up of 13 amino acids. The germline CDR1 and CDR2 sequences are MNHEY and SVGAGI. Trimming stripped 7 bases from V and 4 bases from J, with 13 bases between. DNA for the CDR3: TGTGCCAGCATGTGGCAGGGGACCACTGAAGCTTTCTTT. Translating gives CASMWQGTTEAFF.

This clonotype was observed many times. Germline is not matched at one junction end, which may reflect a read error. The V and J genes are TRBV5-1 and TRBJ2-3; D is perhaps TRBD2 (5 bases). The CDR3 has 14 residues. The germline CDR1 and CDR2 sequences are SGHRS and YFSETQ. The CDR3 is CASSFRGSTDTQYF. CDR3 coding DNA: TGTGCCAGCAGCTTTCGGGGTTCCACAGATACGCAGTATTTT. The whole variable domain, filled in from reference TRBV5-1 and TRBJ2-3, reads KAGVTQTPRYLIKTRGQQVTLSCSPISGHRSVSWYQQTPGQGLQFLFEYFSETQRNKGNFPGRFSGRQFSNSRSEMNVSTLELGDSALYLCASSFRGSTDTQYFGPGTRLTVL.

In this sample, this clonotype turned up a few times. The chain has TRBV6-5 and TRBJ2-3, with TRBD1 matching over 8 bases. With 5 bases clipped from V and 0 bases from J, the junction kept 7 bases outside the gene matches. Germline values: CDR1 MNHEY, CDR2 SVGAGI. This CDR3 contains 16 residues. The CDR3 DNA reads as TGTGCCAGCAGTCGGACAGGGCCGGTTAGCACAGATACGCAGTATTTT. Protein product: CASSRTGPVSTDTQYF.

The chain is built from TRBV9 and TRBJ2-1; 7 nucleotides agree with TRBD1. Germline trimming cut 1 base from V and 1 base from J; bases unmatched to any gene: 2. Per the germline V gene, CDR1 is SGDLS and CDR2 is YYNGEE. The CDR3 has 15 residues. CDR3 DNA sequence: TGTGCCAGCAGCGTACGACAGGGATCCTACAATGAGCAGTTCTTC. Protein sequence: CASSVRQGSYNEQFF.